Here is one T cell receptor (beta chain) with its context. This sample stems from a study of cytotoxic CD8 clonotypes in ibrutinib-treated CLL. Deletions cut 6 bases from V and 8 bases from J, with 17 bases between. The germline gives CDR1 LGHNT, CDR2 FRNRAP. The CDR3 totals 14 residues. TCRdb keeps only in-frame clones here, not all; method: immunoSEQ multiplex PCR. The sample holds about 140,000 clones, roughly 77% seen once. The chain recombines TRBV12-5 with TRBJ1-5, with D maybe TRBD1 (6 bases). The material was PBMCs, obtained after 12 months of ibrutinib treatment. The receptor was isolated from a human donor with chronic lymphocytic leukemia. The CDR3 nucleotides read TGTGCTAGTGGCCTCGGGACAATCCGGGAGCCCCAGCATTTT. This translates into CASGLGTIREPQHF.